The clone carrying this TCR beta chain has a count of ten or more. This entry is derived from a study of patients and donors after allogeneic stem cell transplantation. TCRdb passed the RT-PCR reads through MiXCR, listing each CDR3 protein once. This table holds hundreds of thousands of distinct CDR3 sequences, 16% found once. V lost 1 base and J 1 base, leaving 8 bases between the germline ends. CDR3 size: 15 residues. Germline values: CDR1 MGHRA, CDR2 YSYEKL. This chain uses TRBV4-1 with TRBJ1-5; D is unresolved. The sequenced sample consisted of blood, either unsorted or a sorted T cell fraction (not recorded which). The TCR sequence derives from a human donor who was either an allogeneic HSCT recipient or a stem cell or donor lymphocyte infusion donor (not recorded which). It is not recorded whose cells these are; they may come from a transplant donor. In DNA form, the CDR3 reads TGCGCCAGCAGCCAAGGGTCCTACAGCAATCAGCCCCAGCATTTT. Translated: CASSQGSYSNQPQHF.